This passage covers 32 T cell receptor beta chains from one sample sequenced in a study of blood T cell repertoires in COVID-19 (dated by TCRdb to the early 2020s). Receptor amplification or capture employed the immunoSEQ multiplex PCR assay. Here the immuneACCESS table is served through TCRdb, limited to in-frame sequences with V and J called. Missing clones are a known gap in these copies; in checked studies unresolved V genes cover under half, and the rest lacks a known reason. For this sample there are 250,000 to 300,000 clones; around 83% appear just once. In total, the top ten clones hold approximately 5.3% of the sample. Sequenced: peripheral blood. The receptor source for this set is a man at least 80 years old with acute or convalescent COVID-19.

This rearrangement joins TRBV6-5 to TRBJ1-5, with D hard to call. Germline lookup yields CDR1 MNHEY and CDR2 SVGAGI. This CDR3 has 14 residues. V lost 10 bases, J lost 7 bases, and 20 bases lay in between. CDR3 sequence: CATTEVGERQPQHF. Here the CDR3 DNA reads TGTGCCACCACAGAGGTCGGGGAAAGGCAGCCCCAGCATTTT.

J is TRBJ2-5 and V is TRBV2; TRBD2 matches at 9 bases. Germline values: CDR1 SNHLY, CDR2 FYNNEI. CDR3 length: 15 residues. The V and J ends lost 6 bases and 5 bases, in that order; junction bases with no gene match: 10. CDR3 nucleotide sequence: TGTGCCAGCAGAGAGATAGCGGGGGAGGGGGAGACCCAGTACTTC. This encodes CASREIAGEGETQYF.

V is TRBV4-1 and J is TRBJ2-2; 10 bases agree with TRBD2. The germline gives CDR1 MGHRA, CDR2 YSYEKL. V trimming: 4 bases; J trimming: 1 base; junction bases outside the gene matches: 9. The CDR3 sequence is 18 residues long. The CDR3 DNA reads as TGCGCCAGCAGCCCGAACAAACTAGCGGGGTGGAACACCGGGGAGCTGTTTTTT. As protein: CASSPNKLAGWNTGELFF.

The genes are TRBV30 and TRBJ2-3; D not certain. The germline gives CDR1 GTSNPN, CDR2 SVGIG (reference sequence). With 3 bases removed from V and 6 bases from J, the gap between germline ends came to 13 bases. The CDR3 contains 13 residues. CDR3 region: CAWRARGSDTQYF. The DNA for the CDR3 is TGTGCCTGGAGGGCACGAGGTAGCGATACGCAGTATTTT. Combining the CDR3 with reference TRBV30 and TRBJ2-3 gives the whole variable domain SQTIHQWPATLVQPVGSPLSLECTVEGTSNPNLYWYRQAAGRGLQLLFYSVGIGQISSEVPQNLSASRPQDRQFILSSKKLLLSDSGFYLCAWRARGSDTQYFGPGTRLTVL.

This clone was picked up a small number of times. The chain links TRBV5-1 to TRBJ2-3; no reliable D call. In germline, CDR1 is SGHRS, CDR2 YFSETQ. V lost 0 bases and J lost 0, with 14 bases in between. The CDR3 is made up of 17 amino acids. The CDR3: CASSLGLLSRSTDTQYF. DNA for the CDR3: TGCGCCAGCAGCTTGGGTTTGCTTAGCCGGAGCACAGATACGCAGTATTTT. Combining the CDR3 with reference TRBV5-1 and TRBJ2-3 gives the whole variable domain KAGVTQTPRYLIKTRGQQVTLSCSPISGHRSVSWYQQTPGQGLQFLFEYFSETQRNKGNFPGRFSGRQFSNSRSEMNVSTLELGDSALYLCASSLGLLSRSTDTQYFGPGTRLTVL.

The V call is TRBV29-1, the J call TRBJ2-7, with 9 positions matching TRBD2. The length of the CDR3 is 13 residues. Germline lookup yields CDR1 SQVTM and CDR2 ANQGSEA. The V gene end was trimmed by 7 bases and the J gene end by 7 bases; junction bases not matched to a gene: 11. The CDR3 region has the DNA TGCAGCGCGAACCCTAGCGGGATTGGTGAGCAGTACTTC. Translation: CSANPSGIGEQYF.

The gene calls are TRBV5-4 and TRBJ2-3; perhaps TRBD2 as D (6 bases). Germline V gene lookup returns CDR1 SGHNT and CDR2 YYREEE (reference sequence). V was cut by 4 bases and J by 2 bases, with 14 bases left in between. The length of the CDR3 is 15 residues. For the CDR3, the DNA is TGTGCCAGCAGCCAAGCCCAGCGGGCCACAGATACGCAGTATTTT. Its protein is CASSQAQRATDTQYF.

The CDR3 loop is CASSLLEGFTEAFF. CDR3 nucleotide sequence: TGTGCCAGCAGTTTATTAGAGGGCTTTACTGAAGCTTTCTTT. V and J are TRBV27 and TRBJ1-1; D ambiguous. Trimming removed 1 base from V and 5 bases from J, with 11 bases in between. The germline V gene encodes CDR1 MNHEY and CDR2 SMNVEV (reference sequence). CDR3 length: 14 amino acids.

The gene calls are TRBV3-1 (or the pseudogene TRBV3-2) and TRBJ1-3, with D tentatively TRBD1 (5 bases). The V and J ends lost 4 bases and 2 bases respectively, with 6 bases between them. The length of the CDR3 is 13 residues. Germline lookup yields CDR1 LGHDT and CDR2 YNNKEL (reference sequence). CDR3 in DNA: TGTGCCAGCAGCCCGACAGCTGGAAACACCATATATTTT. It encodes CASSPTAGNTIYF.

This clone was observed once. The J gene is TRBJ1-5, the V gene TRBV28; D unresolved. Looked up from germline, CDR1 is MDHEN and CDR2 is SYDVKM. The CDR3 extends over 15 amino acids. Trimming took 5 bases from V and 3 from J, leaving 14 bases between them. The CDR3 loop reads CASSGGDGLNQPQHF. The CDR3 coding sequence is TGTGCCAGCAGTGGAGGTGACGGACTCAATCAGCCCCAGCATTTT.

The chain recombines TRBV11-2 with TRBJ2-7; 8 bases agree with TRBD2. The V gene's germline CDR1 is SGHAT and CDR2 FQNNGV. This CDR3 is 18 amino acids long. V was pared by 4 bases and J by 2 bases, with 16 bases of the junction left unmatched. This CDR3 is CASSSSSGGSQGPYEQYF. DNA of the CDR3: TGTGCCAGCAGCTCCTCAAGCGGGGGATCCCAGGGCCCCTACGAGCAGTACTTC.

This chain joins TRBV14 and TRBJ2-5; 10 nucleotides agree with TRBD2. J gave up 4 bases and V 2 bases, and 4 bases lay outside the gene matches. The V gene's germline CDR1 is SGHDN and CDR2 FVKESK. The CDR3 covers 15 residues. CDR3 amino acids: CASSQPAGGAETQYF. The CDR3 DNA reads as TGTGCCAGCAGCCAACCAGCGGGGGGGGCAGAGACCCAGTACTTC.

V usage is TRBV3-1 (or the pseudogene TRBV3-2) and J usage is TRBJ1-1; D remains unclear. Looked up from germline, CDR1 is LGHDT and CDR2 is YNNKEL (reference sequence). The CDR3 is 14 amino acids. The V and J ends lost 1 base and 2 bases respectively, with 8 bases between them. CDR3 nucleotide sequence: TGTGCCAGCAGCCAAGGCACTTATAACACTGAAGCTTTCTTT. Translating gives CASSQGTYNTEAFF.

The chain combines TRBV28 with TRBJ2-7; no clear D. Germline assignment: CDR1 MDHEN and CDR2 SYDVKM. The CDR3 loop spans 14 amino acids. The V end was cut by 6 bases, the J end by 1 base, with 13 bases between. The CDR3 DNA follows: TGTGCCAGCAGAGACCCACAGAAATCCTACGAGCAGTACTTC. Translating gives CASRDPQKSYEQYF.

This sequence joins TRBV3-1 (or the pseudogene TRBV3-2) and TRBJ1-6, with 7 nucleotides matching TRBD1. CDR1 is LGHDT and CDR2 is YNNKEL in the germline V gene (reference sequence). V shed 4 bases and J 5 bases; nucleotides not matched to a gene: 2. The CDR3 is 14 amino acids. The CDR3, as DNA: TGTGCCAGCAGCCCCGGGACAGATAATTCACCCCTCCACTTT. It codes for CASSPGTDNSPLHF.

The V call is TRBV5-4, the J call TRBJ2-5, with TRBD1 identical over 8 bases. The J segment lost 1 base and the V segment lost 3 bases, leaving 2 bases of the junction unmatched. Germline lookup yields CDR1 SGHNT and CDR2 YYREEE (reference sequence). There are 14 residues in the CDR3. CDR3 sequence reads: CASSSQGGQETQYF. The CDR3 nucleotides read TGTGCCAGCAGCTCACAGGGGGGCCAAGAGACCCAGTACTTC.

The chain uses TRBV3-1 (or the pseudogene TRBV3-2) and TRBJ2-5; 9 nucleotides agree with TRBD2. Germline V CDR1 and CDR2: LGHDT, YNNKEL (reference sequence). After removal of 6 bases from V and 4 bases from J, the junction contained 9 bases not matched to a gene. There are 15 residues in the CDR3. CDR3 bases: TGTGCCAGCAGGCCTCTTGGCGGGAGGGTAGAGACCCAGTACTTC. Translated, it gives CASRPLGGRVETQYF.

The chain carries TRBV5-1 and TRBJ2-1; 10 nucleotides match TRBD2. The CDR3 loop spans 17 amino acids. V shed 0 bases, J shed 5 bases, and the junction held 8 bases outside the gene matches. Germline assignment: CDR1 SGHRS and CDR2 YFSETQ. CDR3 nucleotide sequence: TGCGCCAGCAGCTTGGAAGGCCTAGCGGGGGTTAACAATGAGCAGTTCTTC. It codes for CASSLEGLAGVNNEQFF.

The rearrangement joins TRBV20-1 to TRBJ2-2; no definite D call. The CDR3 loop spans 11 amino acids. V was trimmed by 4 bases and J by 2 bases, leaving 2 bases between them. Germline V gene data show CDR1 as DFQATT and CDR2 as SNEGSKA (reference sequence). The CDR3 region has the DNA TGCAGTGCTACTAACACCGGGGAGCTGTTTTTT. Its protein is CSATNTGELFF.

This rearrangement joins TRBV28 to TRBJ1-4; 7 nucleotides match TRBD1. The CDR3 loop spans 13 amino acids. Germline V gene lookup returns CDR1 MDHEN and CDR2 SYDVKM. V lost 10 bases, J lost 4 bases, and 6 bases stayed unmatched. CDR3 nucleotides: TGTGCCACCTCCAGGGGGATTAATGAAAAACTGTTTTTT. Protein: CATSRGINEKLFF.

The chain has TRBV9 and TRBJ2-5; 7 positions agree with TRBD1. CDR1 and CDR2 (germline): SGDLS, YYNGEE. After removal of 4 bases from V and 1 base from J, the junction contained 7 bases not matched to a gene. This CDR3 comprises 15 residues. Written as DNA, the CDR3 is TGTGCCAGCAGCCCAAGACAGGGAGTCCAAGAGACCCAGTACTTC. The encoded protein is CASSPRQGVQETQYF.

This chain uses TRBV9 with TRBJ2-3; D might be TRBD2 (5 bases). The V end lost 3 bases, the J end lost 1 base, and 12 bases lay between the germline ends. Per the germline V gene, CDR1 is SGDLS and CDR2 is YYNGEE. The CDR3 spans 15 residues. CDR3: CASSDSGRGTDTQYF. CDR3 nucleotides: TGTGCCAGCAGCGACAGCGGTCGGGGCACAGATACGCAGTATTTT.

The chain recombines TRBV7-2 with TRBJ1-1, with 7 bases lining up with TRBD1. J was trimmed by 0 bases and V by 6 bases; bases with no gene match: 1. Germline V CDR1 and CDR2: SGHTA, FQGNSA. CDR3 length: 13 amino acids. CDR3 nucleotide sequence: TGTGCCAGCAGAGGACAGGTGAACACTGAAGCTTTCTTT. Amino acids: CASRGQVNTEAFF.

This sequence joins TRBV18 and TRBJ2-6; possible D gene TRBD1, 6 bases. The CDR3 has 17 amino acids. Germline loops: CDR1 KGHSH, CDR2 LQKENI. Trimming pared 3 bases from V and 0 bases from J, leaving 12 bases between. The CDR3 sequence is CASSPPTGSSGANVLTF. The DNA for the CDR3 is TGTGCCAGCTCACCTCCAACAGGGTCCTCTGGGGCCAACGTCCTGACTTTC. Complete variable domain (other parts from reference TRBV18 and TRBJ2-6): NAGVMQNPRHLVRRRGQEARLRCSPMKGHSHVYWYRQLPEEGLKFMVYLQKENIIDESGMPKERFSAEFPKEGPSILRIQQVVRGDSAAYFCASSPPTGSSGANVLTFGAGSRLTVL.

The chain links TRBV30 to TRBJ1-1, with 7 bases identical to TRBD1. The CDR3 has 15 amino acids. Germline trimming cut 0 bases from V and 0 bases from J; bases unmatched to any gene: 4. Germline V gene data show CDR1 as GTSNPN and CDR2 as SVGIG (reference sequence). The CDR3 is CAWSVGGQVNTEAFF. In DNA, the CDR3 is TGTGCCTGGAGTGTAGGTGGACAGGTGAACACTGAAGCTTTCTTT.

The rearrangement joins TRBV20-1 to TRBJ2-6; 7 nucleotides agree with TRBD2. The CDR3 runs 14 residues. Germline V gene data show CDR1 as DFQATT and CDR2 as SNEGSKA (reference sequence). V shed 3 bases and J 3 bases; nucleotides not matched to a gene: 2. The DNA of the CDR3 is TGCAGTGCTAGTCGGGGGGTTGGGGCCAACGTCCTGACTTTC. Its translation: CSASRGVGANVLTF.

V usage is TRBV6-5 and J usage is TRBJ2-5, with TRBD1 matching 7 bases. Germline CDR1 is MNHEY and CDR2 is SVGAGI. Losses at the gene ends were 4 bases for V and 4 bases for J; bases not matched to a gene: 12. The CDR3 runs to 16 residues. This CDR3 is CASSSDRVLRGETQYF. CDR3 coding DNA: TGTGCCAGCAGTTCCGACAGGGTTTTAAGAGGAGAGACCCAGTACTTC.

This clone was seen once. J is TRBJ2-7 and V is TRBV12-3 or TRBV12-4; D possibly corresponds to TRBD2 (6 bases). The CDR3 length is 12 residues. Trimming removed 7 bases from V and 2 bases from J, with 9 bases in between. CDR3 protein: CASTGGTYEQYF. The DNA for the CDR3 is TGTGCCAGCACAGGCGGGACCTACGAGCAGTACTTC.

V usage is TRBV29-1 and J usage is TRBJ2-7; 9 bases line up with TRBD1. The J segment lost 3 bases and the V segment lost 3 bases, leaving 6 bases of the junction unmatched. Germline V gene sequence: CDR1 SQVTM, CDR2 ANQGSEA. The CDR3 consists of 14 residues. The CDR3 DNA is TGCAGCGTTGATATCTCGGGACAGGGCTACGAGCAGTACTTC. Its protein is CSVDISGQGYEQYF.

CDR3 in DNA: TGTGCCAGCAGTTACCACCCCCAGGAGACCCAGTACTTC. Encoded protein: CASSYHPQETQYF. This chain connects TRBV6-5 to TRBJ2-5, with unresolved D. Trimming took 2 bases from V and 5 from J, leaving 9 bases between them. This CDR3 is 13 amino acids long. Germline lookup yields CDR1 MNHEY and CDR2 SVGAGI.

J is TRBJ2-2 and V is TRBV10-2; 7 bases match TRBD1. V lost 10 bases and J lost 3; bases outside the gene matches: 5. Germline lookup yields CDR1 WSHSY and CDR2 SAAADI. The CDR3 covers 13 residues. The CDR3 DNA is TGCGCCATCCGGGACAGATACACCGGGGAGCTGTTTTTT. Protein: CAIRDRYTGELFF.

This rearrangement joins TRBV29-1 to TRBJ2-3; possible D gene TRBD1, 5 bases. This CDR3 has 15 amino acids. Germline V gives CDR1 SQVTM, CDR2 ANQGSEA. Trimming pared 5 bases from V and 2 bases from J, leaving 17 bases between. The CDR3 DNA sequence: TGCAGCGTTCAAGGTGGAGACAGCTACACAGATACGCAGTATTTT. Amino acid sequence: CSVQGGDSYTDTQYF.